What follows is one T cell receptor beta chain and its context. No antigen is known for it. Repertoires were generated with immunoSEQ multiplex PCR, while TCRdb's copy carries only in-frame clones and drops some. The table has 85,000 to 130,000 clones, roughly 87% seen once. This entry is derived from a study of graft-versus-host responses after intestinal transplantation. Germline values: CDR1 SGHVS, CDR2 FNYEAQ. The length of the CDR3 is 13 residues. V gave up 1 base and J gave up 4 bases, with 8 bases separating them. V usage is TRBV7-6 and J usage is TRBJ2-7; D not certain. Sequenced material: unstimulated CD4+ T cells sorted from spleen or lymph node cells, taken before intestinal transplant. The sequence was obtained from a human donor who received an intestinal transplant. CDR3 amino acids: CASSLDLQYEQYF. CDR3 in DNA: TGTGCCAGCAGCTTAGACCTGCAATACGAGCAGTACTTC.